This T cell receptor (beta chain) is drawn from a study of CD8+CD57+ T cells in acquired aplastic anemia. Overall study context: Sorted cells (CD4+ and CD8+) yielded DNA amounts that averaged around 3.5 ug. Study-wide findings and caveats: About 29 shared CD8+ CDR3s appeared highly expressed within patients' immunodominant clones.

A word on this clonotype: What it recognizes is unknown.

Patients chosen for sequencing had CD8+CD57+ cells that had expanded, as shown by flow cytometry. CDR1 LGHNA and CDR2 YNFKEQ come from the germline V gene. The length of the CDR3 is 13 residues. With 0 bases removed from V and 10 bases from J, the gap between germline ends came to 9 bases. The study profiled TCR beta VDJ and CDR3 using genomic DNA as template. TCRdb used MiXCR to reprocess the reads, holding one entry per CDR3 protein. The table has 180,000 or so distinct CDR3 sequences, about three fifths seen once; the top ten hold roughly 46%. The specimen sequenced was sorted CD4+, CD8+, or CD8+CD57+ T cells (not recorded which) from PBMCs. This sequence was found in a human donor with aplastic anemia. The J gene is TRBJ1-4, the V gene TRBV4-2; the D gene is possibly TRBD1 (5 bases). CDR3 DNA sequence: TGTGCCAGCAGCCAAGAAGTCGGGGGAAAACTGTTTTTT. As protein: CASSQEVGGKLFF.